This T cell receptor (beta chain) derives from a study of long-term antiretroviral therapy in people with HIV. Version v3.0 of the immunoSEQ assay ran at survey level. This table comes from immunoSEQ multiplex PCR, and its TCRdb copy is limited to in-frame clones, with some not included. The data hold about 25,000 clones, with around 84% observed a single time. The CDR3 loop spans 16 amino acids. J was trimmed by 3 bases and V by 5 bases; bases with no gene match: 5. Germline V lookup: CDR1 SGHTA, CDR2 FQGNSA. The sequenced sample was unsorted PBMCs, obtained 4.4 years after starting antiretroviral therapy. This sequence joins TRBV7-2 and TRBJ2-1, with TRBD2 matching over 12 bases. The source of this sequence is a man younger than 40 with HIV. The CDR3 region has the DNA TGTGCCAGCAGCCCTAGGACTAGCGGGGTCTACAATGAGCAGTTCTTC. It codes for CASSPRTSGVYNEQFF.